This T cell receptor beta chain was sequenced in a study of blood T cell repertoires in COVID-19. Overall study context: Material from acute and convalescent COVID-19 was sourced from the United States, Italy and Spain. The cDNA or gDNA used as material had been derived from T cells, B-cell-depleted T cells, or PBMCs.

Original data processing: Quantification of nucleated cells was approximated via reference gene primer amplification. The method was immunoSEQ multiplex PCR; TCRdb's version includes in-frame clones alone and lacks a portion of them. V, J and clone size were drawn from that table, and D and trimming were deduced from the DNA. The sample has 100,000 or so clones, more than 90% seen once. Germline CDR1 and CDR2: ENHRY and SYGVKD. Germline trimming cut 10 bases from V and 5 bases from J; bases unmatched to any gene: 10. CDR3 length equals 14 residues. The sequence was collected from a man aged 18 to 35 with acute or convalescent COVID-19. Sequencing input: peripheral blood. This chain uses TRBV10-3 with TRBJ1-5, with 8 bases fitting TRBD1. The CDR3 spells CATQGTGFDQPQHF. The CDR3 bases are TGTGCCACACAGGGGACAGGTTTCGATCAGCCCCAGCATTTT.